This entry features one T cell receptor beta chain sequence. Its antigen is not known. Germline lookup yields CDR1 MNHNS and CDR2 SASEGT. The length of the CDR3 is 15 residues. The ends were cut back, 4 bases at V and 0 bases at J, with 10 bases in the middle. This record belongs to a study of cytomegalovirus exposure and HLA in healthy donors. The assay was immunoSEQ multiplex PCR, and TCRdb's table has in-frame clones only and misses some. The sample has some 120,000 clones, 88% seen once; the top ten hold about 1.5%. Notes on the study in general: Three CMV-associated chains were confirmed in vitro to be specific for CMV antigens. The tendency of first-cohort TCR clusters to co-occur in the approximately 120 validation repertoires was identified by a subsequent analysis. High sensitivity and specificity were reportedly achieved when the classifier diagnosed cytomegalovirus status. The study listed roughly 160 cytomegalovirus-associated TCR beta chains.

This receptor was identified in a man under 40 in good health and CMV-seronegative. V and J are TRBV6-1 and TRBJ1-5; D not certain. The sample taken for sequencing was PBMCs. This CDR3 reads CASSAVLDSNQPQHF. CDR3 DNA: TGTGCCAGCAGTGCAGTACTAGATAGCAATCAGCCCCAGCATTTT.